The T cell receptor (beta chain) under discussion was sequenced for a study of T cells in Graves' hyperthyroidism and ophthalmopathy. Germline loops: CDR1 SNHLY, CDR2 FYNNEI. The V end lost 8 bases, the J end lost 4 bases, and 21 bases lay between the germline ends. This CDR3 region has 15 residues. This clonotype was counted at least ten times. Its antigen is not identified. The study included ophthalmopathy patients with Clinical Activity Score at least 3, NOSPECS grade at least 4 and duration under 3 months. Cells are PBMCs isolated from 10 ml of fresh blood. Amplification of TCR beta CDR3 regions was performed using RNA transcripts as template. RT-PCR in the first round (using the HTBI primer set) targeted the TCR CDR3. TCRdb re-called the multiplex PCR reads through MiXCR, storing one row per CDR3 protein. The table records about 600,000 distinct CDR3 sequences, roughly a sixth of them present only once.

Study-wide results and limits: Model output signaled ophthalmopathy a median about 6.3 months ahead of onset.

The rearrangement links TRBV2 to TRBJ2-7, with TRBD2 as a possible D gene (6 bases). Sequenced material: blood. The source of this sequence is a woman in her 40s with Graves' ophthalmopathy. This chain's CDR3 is CASVGGDGGSYEQYF. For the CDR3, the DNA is TGTGCCAGCGTGGGGGGTGACGGAGGCTCGTACGAGCAGTACTTC.